This is a list of T cell receptor beta chains from one sample in a study of PD-1 blockade in classical Hodgkin lymphoma. The protocol was immunoSEQ multiplex PCR, while the TCRdb copy is restricted to in-frame clones and leaves out a portion. The sample contains 70,000 or so clones, nearly 95% of which appear only once. The sample was peripheral blood mononuclear cells (PBMCs). Source of these receptors: a human donor with classical Hodgkin lymphoma. Each CDR3 is given with its conserved first and last residue. A D gene is named only where the DNA matches it firmly. Some rows mark clone size as missing; the rest say once, few, many or name a class of expanded clone.

J gene | D gene | clone size | V gene | CDR3 protein | CDR3 DNA
TRBJ1-5 | - | - | TRBV20-1 | CSAYTTGPQHF | TGCAGTGCGTACACCACAGGGCCCCAGCATTTT
TRBJ2-1 | - | - | TRBV19 | CASSIDRDGREQFF | TGTGCCAGTAGTATAGACCGGGATGGGAGGGAGCAGTTCTTC
TRBJ2-3 | - | - | TRBV5-6 | CASSTDPSTDTQYF | TGTGCCAGCAGCACAGACCCTAGCACAGATACGCAGTATTTT
TRBJ2-7 | TRBD1 | - | TRBV23-1 | CASSQEEVDRGTYEQYF | TGCGCCAGCAGTCAAGAGGAAGTGGACAGGGGCACCTACGAGCAGTACTTC
TRBJ1-5 | - | - | TRBV28 | CASNPSNRGNQPQHF | TGTGCCAGCAATCCCTCCAACAGGGGCAATCAGCCCCAGCATTTT
TRBJ2-4 | - | - | TRBV19 | CASSILQAGKNIQYF | TGTGCCAGTAGTATCTTACAGGCGGGCAAAAACATTCAGTACTTC
TRBJ1-1 | - | - | TRBV30 | CAWRGQLNTEAFF | TGTGCCTGGAGGGGGCAATTGAACACTGAAGCTTTCTTT
TRBJ1-4 | - | - | TRBV7-9 | CASSLGRGSEKLFF | TGTGCCAGCAGCTTGGGCAGGGGATCCGAGAAACTGTTTTTT
TRBJ1-1 | - | - | TRBV4-2 | CASSKAGENTEAFF | TGTGCCAGCAGCAAAGCGGGGGAGAACACTGAAGCTTTCTTT
TRBJ2-1 | - | - | TRBV11-2 | CASSSVDRRRKNEQFF | TGTGCCAGCAGCTCCGTAGACAGGCGCCGAAAAAACGAGCAGTTCTTC
TRBJ1-2 | - | - | TRBV11-2 | CASSDSPDGRDYYGYTF | TGTGCCAGCAGCGACTCTCCGGACGGCAGGGACTACTATGGCTACACCTTC
TRBJ1-2 | - | few | TRBV19 | CASSIELGGSYTF | TGTGCCAGTAGTATCGAGCTAGGAGGGTCCTACACCTTC
TRBJ1-5 | - | once | TRBV30 | CAWSSGFHQPQHF | TGTGCCTGGAGTTCGGGGTTCCATCAGCCCCAGCATTTT
TRBJ2-5 | - | - | TRBV5-1 | CASSLDPGSSRWETQYF | TGCGCCAGCAGCCTGGACCCGGGGAGCAGTCGTTGGGAGACCCAGTACTTC
TRBJ1-3 | - | - | TRBV25-1 | CASSEPGGGWSNTIYF | TGTGCCAGCAGTGAACCCGGGGGCGGATGGTCAAACACCATATATTTT
TRBJ1-2 | - | - | TRBV5-1 | CASSRAGAYGYTF | TGCGCCAGCAGCCGCGCAGGGGCCTATGGCTACACCTTC
TRBJ1-6 | - | - | TRBV10-3 | CATKSTDNSPLHF | TGTGCCACCAAGAGTACTGATAATTCACCCCTCCACTTT
TRBJ2-3 | - | - | TRBV25-1 | CASGSYSDTQYF | TGTGCCAGCGGGTCATATTCAGATACGCAGTATTTT
TRBJ2-1 | - | - | TRBV2 | CATGGNEQFF | TGTGCCACGGGTGGGAATGAGCAGTTCTTC
TRBJ2-1 | TRBD1 | - | TRBV2 | CASTGTGDGEQFF | TGTGCCAGCACCGGGACAGGGGACGGAGAGCAGTTCTTC
TRBJ2-7 | - | - | TRBV7-9 | CASSLGTKTYEQYF | TGTGCCAGCAGCTTGGGGACAAAAACCTACGAGCAGTACTTC
TRBJ2-7 | TRBD1 | - | TRBV30 | CAWSPRQGIIYEQYF | TGTGCCTGGAGTCCCCGACAGGGGATCATCTACGAGCAGTACTTC
TRBJ2-2 | - | - | TRBV14 | CASSHPRGATGELFF | TGTGCCAGCAGCCACCCACGAGGGGCTACCGGGGAGCTGTTTTTT
TRBJ1-2 | - | few | TRBV30 | CAWSVNSPRF | TGTGCCTGGAGTGTTAATTCCCCAAGGTTC
TRBJ2-2 | - | - | TRBV18 | CASSLNQVAGELFF | TGTGCCAGCTCACTTAACCAGGTCGCCGGGGAGCTGTTTTTT
TRBJ2-3 | - | - | TRBV5-1 | CASSYREGRFTDTQYF | TGCGCCAGCAGCTACAGGGAGGGCCGTTTCACAGATACGCAGTATTTT
TRBJ2-5 | TRBD2 | once | TRBV5-1 | CASSLSAGGGEETQYF | TGCGCCAGCAGCTTGTCGGCGGGAGGGGGCGAAGAGACCCAGTACTTC
TRBJ1-5 | - | once | TRBV7-2 | CASSGGGYQPQHF | TGTGCCAGCAGCGGGGGGGGTTATCAGCCCCAGCATTTT